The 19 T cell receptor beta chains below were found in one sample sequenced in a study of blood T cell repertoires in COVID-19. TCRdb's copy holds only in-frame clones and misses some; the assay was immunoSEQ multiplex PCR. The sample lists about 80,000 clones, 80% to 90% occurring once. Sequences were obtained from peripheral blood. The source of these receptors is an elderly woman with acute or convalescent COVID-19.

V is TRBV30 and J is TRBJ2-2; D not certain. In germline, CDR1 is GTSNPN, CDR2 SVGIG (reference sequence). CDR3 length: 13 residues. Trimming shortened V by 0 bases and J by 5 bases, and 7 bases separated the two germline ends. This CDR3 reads CAWSVALTGELFF. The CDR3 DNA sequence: TGTGCCTGGAGTGTAGCCCTTACCGGGGAGCTGTTTTTT. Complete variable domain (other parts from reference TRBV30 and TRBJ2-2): SQTIHQWPATLVQPVGSPLSLECTVEGTSNPNLYWYRQAAGRGLQLLFYSVGIGQISSEVPQNLSASRPQDRQFILSSKKLLLSDSGFYLCAWSVALTGELFFGEGSRLTVL.

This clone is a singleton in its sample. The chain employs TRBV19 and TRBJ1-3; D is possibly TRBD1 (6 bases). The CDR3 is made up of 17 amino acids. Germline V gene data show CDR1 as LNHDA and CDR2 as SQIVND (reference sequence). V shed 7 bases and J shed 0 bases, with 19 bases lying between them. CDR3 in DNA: TGTGCCAGTAACCGTGAAAGGGGGAGGGCCTCTGGAAACACCATATATTTT. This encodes CASNRERGRASGNTIYF.

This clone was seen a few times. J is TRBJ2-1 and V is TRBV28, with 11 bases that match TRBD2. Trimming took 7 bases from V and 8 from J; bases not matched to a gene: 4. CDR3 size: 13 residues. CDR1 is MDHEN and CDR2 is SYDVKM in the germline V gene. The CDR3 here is CASISGGAYEQFF. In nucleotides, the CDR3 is TGTGCCAGCATTAGCGGGGGGGCGTATGAGCAGTTCTTC.

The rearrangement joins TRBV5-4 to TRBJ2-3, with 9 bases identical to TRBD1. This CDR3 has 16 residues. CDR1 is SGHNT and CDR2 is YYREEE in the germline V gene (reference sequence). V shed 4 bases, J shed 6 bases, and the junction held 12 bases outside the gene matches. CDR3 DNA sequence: TGTGCCAGCAGCGGGGAGGGGACAGGGATCCCCGATACGCAGTATTTT. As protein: CASSGEGTGIPDTQYF.

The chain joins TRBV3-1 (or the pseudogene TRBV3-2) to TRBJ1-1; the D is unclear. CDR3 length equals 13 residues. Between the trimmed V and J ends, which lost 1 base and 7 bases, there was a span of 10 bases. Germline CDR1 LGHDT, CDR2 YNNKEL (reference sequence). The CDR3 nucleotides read TGTGCCAGCAGCCAAGGCAGTCGGGATGAAGCTTTCTTT. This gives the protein CASSQGSRDEAFF.

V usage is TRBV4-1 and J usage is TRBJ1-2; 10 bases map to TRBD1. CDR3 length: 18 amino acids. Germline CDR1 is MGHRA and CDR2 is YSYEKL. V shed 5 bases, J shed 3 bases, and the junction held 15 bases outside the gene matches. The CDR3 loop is CASSTQDRGIREDYGYTF. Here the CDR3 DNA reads TGCGCCAGCAGCACTCAGGACAGGGGGATTCGTGAGGACTATGGCTACACCTTC.

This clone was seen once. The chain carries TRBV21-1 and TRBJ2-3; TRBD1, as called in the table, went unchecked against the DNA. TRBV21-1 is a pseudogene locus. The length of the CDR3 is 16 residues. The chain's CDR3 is CASSRQGRGKTDTQYF. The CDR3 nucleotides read TGTGCCAGCAGCAGGCAGGGAAGAGGAAAAACAGATACGCAGTATTTT.

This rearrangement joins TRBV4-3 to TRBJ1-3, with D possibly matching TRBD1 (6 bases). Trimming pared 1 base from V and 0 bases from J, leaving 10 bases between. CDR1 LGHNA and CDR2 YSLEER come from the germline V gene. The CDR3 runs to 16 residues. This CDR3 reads CASSQGLTGSGNTIYF. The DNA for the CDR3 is TGCGCCAGCAGCCAAGGTTTGACAGGCTCTGGAAACACCATATATTTT.

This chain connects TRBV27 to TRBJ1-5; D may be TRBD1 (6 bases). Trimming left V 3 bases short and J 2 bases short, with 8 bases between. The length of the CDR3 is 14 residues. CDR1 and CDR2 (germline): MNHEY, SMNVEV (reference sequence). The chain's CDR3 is CASSLWTGNQPQHF. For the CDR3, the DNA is TGTGCCAGCAGTTTGTGGACAGGCAATCAGCCCCAGCATTTT.

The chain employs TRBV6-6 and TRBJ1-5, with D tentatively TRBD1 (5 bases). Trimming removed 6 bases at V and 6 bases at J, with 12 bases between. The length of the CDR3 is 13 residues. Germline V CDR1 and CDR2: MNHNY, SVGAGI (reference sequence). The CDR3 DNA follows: TGTGCCAGCAGCCAGGGCGGGAGTCAGCCCCAGCATTTT. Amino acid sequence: CASSQGGSQPQHF.

In DNA form, the CDR3 reads TGTGCCAGCAACTTGGGCCGCAATGAGCAGTTCTTC. Translation gives CASNLGRNEQFF. This chain connects TRBV12-3 or TRBV12-4 to TRBJ2-1, with D unclear. The germline V and J ends were trimmed by 7 bases and 6 bases, with 10 bases remaining between them. This CDR3 is 12 amino acids long.

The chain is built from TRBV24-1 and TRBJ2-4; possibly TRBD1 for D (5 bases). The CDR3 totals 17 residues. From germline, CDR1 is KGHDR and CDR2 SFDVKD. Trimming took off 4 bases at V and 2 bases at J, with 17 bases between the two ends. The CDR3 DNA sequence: TGTGCCACCAGTGACCGCTCACTACAGGAATCCAAAAACATTCAGTACTTC. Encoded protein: CATSDRSLQESKNIQYF.

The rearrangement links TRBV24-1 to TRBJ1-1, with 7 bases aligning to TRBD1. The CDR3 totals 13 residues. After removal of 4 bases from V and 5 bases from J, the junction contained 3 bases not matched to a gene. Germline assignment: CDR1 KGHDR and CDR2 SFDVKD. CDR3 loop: CATSDAGGTEAFF. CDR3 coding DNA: TGTGCCACCAGTGACGCAGGGGGAACTGAAGCTTTCTTT.

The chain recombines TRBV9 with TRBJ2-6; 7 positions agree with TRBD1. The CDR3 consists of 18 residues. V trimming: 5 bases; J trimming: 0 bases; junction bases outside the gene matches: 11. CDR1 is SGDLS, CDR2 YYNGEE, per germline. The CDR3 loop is CASRAPGQLGSGANVLTF. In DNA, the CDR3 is TGTGCCAGCAGAGCCCCGGGACAGCTAGGCTCTGGGGCCAACGTCCTGACTTTC.

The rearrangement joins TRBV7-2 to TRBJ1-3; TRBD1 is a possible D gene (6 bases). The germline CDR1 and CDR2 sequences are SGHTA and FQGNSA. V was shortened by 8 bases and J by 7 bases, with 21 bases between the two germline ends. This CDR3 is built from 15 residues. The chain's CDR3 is CASHEGGRSLNTIYF. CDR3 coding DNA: TGTGCCAGCCACGAGGGGGGGCGGAGTCTGAACACCATATATTTT. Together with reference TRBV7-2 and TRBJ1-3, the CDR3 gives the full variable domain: GAGVSQSPSNKVTEKGKDVELRCDPISGHTALYWYRQSLGQGLEFLIYFQGNSAPDKSGLPSDRFSAERTGGSVSTLTIQRTQQEDSAVYLCASHEGGRSLNTIYFGEGSWLTVV.

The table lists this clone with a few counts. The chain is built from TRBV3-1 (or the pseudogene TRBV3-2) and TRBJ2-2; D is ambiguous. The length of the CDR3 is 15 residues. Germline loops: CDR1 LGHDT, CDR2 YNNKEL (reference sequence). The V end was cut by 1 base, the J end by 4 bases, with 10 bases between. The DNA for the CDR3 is TGTGCCAGCAGCCAAGGCGGCCCCAGCACCGGGGAGCTGTTTTTT. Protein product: CASSQGGPSTGELFF.

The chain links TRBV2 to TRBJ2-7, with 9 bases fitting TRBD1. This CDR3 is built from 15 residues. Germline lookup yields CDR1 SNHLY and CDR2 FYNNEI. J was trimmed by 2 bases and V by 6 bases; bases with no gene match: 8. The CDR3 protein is CASSAGTGRAYEQYF. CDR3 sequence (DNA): TGTGCCAGCAGCGCCGGGACAGGGAGGGCCTACGAGCAGTACTTC.

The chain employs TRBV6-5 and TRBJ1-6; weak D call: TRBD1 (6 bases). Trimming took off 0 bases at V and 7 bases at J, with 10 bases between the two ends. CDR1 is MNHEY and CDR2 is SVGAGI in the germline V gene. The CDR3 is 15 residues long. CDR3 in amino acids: CASSYSTGRNSPLHF. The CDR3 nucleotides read TGTGCCAGCAGTTACTCGACAGGCAGGAATTCACCCCTCCACTTT.

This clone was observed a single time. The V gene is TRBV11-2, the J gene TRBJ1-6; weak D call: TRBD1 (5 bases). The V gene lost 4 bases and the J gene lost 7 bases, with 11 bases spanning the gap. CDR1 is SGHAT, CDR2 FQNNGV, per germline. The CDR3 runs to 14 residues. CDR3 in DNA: TGTGCCAGCAGCTACGAGCAGGGCAATTCACCCCTCCACTTT. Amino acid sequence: CASSYEQGNSPLHF. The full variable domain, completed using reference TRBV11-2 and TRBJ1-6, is EAGVAQSPRYKIIEKRQSVAFWCNPISGHATLYWYQQILGQGPKLLIQFQNNGVVDDSQLPKDRFSAERLKGVDSTLKIQPAKLEDSAVYLCASSYEQGNSPLHFGNGTRLTVT.